These T cell receptor beta chains were read from a single sample in a study of T cell responses to AZD1222 COVID-19 vaccine. This table comes from immunoSEQ multiplex PCR, and its TCRdb copy is limited to in-frame clones, with some not included. Of around 91,000 clones listed, roughly 90% were seen once; the top ten hold about a fifth. The sequencing here drew on peripheral blood, taken on day 0 of AZD1222 vaccination. These receptors all come from an adult in good health. CDR3s include the opening cysteine and the closing phenylalanine or tryptophan. D genes are given only for firm matches. Size tells how often a clone was seen (once, few, many) or the class of an expanded clone, and some rows leave it out.

size	V	D	J	CDR3	DNA
-	TRBV19	TRBD2	TRBJ2-3	CASSIAGLADPTDTQYF	TGTGCCAGTAGTATTGCGGGACTAGCGGACCCCACAGATACGCAGTATTTT
-	TRBV6-6	-	TRBJ1-2	CASTSTDFGGYTF	TGTGCCAGCACCTCGACGGACTTCGGTGGCTACACCTTC
-	TRBV19	-	TRBJ1-6	CASKVSSSYNSPLHF	TGTGCCAGTAAGGTTTCGAGCTCCTATAATTCACCCCTCCACTTT
-	TRBV5-6	-	TRBJ2-5	CASSPEVTTPEETQYF	TGTGCCAGCAGCCCAGAGGTGACAACCCCTGAGGAGACCCAGTACTTC
few	TRBV6-5	-	TRBJ1-2	CASSYSYAGNYGYTF	TGTGCCAGCAGTTACTCGTACGCGGGTAACTATGGCTACACCTTC
-	TRBV4-2	TRBD1	TRBJ1-6	CASTKWGQGNSPLHF	TGTGCCAGCACAAAGTGGGGACAGGGTAATTCACCCCTCCACTTT
-	TRBV11-1	TRBD1	TRBJ1-2	CASSSWDSPGGYTF	TGTGCCAGCAGTTCCTGGGACAGCCCTGGGGGCTACACCTTC
-	TRBV6-4	-	TRBJ1-2	CASSDLKTGPQTGYGYTF	TGTGCCAGCAGTGACCTTAAGACGGGACCGCAGACCGGCTATGGCTACACCTTC
-	TRBV10-2	-	TRBJ2-6	CASSPVGANVLTF	TGCGCCAGCTCACCTGTGGGGGCCAACGTCCTGACTTTC
-	TRBV7-3	-	TRBJ1-2	CASSGGYAVGYTF	TGTGCCAGCAGCGGGGGCTACGCGGTGGGCTACACCTTC
-	TRBV2	TRBD1	TRBJ1-6	CASRPSGQGSDSPLHF	TGTGCCAGCAGGCCATCTGGACAGGGGAGTGATTCACCCCTCCACTTT
few	TRBV5-1	-	TRBJ1-2	CASSLPQNNYGYTF	TGCGCCAGCAGCTTGCCACAGAATAACTATGGCTACACCTTC
once	TRBV3-1/TRBV3-2	TRBD1	TRBJ2-3	CASSPQGANTQYF	TGTGCCAGCAGTCCACAGGGGGCAAATACGCAGTATTTT
-	TRBV18	-	TRBJ2-2	CASLPRGAPNTGELFF	TGTGCCAGCCTCCCCCGAGGAGCGCCGAACACCGGGGAGCTGTTTTTT